This T cell receptor beta chain was documented in a study of T-cell reconstitution after alpha-beta-depleted transplantation in children. There are a few counts of this clonotype. Germline V gene lookup returns CDR1 MNHEY and CDR2 SMNVEV (reference sequence). This CDR3 is built from 16 residues. V lost 0 bases and J 2 bases, leaving 14 bases between the germline ends. It was with unique molecular identifiers that the TCRbeta library was prepared. From the PCR reads, TCRdb called clonotypes with MiXCR, one entry per CDR3 protein. The table shows about 400,000 distinct CDR3 sequences, with approximately 20% occurring only once.

This TCR derives from a human donor who donated a stem cell graft to a child with acute myeloid leukemia. Material: PBMCs from the stem cell graft donor, obtained from the stem cell graft. The chain is built from TRBV27 and TRBJ2-7; D remains ambiguous. The chain's CDR3 is CASSLSDTQVPYEQYF. DNA for the CDR3: TGTGCCAGCAGTTTATCCGACACCCAAGTTCCCTACGAGCAGTACTTC.